The entry below gives a single T cell receptor (beta chain) sequence along with its context. As yet, its antigen is unknown. The data stem from a study of vaccination effects on CD4 cells after COVID-19. Method: immunoSEQ multiplex PCR; TCRdb's copy keeps in-frame clones and lacks some. The data contain 74,000 or so clones, over 70% of them seen just once; the ten biggest clones take up 12%. Losses at the gene ends were 7 bases for V and 5 bases for J; bases not matched to a gene: 15. The germline V gene has CDR1 MNHNY and CDR2 SVGAGI (reference sequence). This CDR3 has 16 residues. Within the ViraFEST assay, antigen-specific CD4+ T cells underwent expansion with viral peptide pools prior to sequencing. The authors isolated CD4+ T cells after 10 days of culture. Prior SARS-CoV-2 infection was absent in the vaccine recipients, as shown by negative nucleocapsid antibodies.

The J gene is TRBJ2-5, the V gene TRBV6-6; 8 bases agree with TRBD2. The sequenced sample was CD4+ T cells from PBMCs cultured with SARS-CoV-2 spike peptides, obtained before COVID-19 vaccination. This receptor was obtained from a human donor who received a COVID-19 vaccine. CDR3 sequence (DNA): TGTGCCAGCACCCCGAACAGTGGTGCGGGGGGTGAGACCCAGTACTTC. Encoded protein: CASTPNSGAGGETQYF.